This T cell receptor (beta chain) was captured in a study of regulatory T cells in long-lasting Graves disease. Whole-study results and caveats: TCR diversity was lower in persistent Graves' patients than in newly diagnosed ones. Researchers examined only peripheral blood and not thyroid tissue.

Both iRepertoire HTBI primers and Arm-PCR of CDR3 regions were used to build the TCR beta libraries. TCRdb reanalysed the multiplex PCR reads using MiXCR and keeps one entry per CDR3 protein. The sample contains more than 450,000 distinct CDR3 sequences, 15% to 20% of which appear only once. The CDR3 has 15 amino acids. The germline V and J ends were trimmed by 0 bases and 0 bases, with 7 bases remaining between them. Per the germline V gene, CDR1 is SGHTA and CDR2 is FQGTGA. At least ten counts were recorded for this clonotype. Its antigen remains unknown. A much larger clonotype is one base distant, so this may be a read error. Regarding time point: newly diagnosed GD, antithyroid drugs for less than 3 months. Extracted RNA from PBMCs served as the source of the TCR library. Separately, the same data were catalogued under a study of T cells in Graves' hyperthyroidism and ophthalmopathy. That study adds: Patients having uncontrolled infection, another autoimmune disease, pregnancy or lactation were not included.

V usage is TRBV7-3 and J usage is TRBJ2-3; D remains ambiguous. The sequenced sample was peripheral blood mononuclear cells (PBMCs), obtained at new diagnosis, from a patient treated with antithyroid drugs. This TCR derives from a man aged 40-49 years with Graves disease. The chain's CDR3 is CASSLTIGSTDTQYF. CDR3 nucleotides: TGTGCCAGCAGCTTAACTATCGGGAGCACAGATACGCAGTATTTT.